This TCR beta chain was profiled in a study of blood T cell repertoires in COVID-19. Study in general: Acute and convalescent COVID-19 specimens originated in the United States, Italy and Spain. PBMCs, B-cell-depleted T cells, or T cells provided the cDNA or gDNA that made up the material.

This table comes from immunoSEQ multiplex PCR, and its TCRdb copy is limited to in-frame clones, with some not included. In the table there are some 160,000 clones, nearly 80% of which are singletons. The sample taken for sequencing was peripheral blood. The clonotype comes from a woman aged 80 or over with acute or convalescent COVID-19.

In DNA, the CDR3 is TGCGCCAGCACCCAGGTTGCGGGGAGCTCCTACAATGAGCAGTTCTTC. Amino acids: CASTQVAGSSYNEQFF. The rearrangement links TRBV5-1 to TRBJ2-1; TRBD2 is a possible D gene (6 bases). The CDR3 covers 16 residues. Looked up from germline, CDR1 is SGHRS and CDR2 is YFSETQ. Trimming pared 6 bases from V and 0 bases from J, leaving 16 bases between.